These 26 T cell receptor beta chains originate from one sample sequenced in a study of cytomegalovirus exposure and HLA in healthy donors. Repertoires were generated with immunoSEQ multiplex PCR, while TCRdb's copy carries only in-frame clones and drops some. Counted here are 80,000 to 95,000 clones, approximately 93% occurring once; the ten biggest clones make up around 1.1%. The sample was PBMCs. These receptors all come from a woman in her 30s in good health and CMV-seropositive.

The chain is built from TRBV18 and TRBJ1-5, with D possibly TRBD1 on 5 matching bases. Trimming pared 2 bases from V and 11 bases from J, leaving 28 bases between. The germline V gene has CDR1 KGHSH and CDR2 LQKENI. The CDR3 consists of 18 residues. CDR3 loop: CASSPLGPGTDPAQSQHF. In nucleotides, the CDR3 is TGTGCCAGCTCACCATTGGGACCCGGGACTGACCCCGCGCAGTCCCAGCATTTT.

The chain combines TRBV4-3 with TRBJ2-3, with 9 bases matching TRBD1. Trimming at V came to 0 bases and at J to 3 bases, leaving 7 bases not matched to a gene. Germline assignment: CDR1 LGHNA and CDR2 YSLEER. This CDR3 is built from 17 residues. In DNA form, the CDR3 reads TGCGCCAGCAGCCAAGACGGGACAGGGTCCTTTACAGATACGCAGTATTTT. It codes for CASSQDGTGSFTDTQYF.

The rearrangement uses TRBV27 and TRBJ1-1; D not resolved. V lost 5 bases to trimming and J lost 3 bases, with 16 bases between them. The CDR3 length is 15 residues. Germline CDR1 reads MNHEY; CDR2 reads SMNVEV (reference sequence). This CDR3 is CASSPMALGDTEAFF. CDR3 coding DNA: TGTGCCAGCAGTCCTATGGCCTTGGGCGACACTGAAGCTTTCTTT.

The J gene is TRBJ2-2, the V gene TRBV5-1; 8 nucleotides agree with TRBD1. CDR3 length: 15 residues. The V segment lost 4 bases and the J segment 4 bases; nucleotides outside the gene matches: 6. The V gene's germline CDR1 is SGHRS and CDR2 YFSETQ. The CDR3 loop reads CASSTTGDSTGELFF. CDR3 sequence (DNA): TGCGCCAGCAGCACGACAGGGGACAGCACCGGGGAGCTGTTTTTT. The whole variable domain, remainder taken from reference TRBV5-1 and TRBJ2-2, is KAGVTQTPRYLIKTRGQQVTLSCSPISGHRSVSWYQQTPGQGLQFLFEYFSETQRNKGNFPGRFSGRQFSNSRSEMNVSTLELGDSALYLCASSTTGDSTGELFFGEGSRLTVL.

The CDR3 DNA reads as TGTGCCTGGAGTGTATCCTGGATTCTAGCGGACTCCTACGAGCAGTACTTC. Residues: CAWSVSWILADSYEQYF. This chain joins TRBV30 and TRBJ2-7; 7 positions match TRBD2. Germline V gene data show CDR1 as GTSNPN and CDR2 as SVGIG (reference sequence). After removal of 0 bases from V and 0 bases from J, the junction contained 11 bases not matched to a gene. The length of the CDR3 is 17 residues.

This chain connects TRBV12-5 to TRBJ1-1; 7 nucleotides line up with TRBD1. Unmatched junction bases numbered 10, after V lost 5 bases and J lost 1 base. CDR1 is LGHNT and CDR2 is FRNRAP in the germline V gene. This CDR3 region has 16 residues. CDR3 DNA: TGTGCTAGTGGTCCTGTAGCGAGGGGGCGGAACACTGAAGCTTTCTTT. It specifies CASGPVARGRNTEAFF.

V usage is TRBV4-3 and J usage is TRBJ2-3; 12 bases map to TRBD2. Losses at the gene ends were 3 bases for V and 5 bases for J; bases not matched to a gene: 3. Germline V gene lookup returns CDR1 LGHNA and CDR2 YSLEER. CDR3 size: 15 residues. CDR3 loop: CASSQTSGRVDTQYF. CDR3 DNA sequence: TGCGCCAGCAGCCAGACTAGCGGGAGAGTAGATACGCAGTATTTT.

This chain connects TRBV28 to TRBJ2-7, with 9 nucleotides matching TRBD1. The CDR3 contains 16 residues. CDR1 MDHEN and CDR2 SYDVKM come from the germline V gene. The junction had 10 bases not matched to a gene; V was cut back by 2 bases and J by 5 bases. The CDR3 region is CASSLPPGTGIHEQYF. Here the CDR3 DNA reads TGTGCCAGCAGTTTACCCCCCGGGACAGGGATCCACGAGCAGTACTTC.

The CDR3 here is CASVSGLGADTQYF. The DNA of the CDR3 is TGTGCCAGCGTTTCAGGGCTGGGTGCAGATACGCAGTATTTT. This rearrangement joins TRBV7-2 to TRBJ2-3; the D gene is possibly TRBD1 (5 bases). V gave up 8 bases and J gave up 4 bases, with 16 bases separating them. Germline CDR1 and CDR2: SGHTA and FQGNSA. This CDR3 has 14 residues.

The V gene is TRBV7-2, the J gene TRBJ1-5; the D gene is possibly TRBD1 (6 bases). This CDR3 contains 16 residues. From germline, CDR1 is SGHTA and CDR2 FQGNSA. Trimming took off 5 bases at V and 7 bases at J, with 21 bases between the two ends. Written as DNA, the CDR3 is TGTGCCAGCAGCCGGGGACAAGTCGGAATGGGGCAGCCCCAGCATTTT. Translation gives CASSRGQVGMGQPQHF.

The CDR3 protein is CASSVVAPWGSGTTEAFF. The DNA of the CDR3 is TGTGCCAGCAGCGTAGTGGCCCCTTGGGGTAGCGGAACGACTGAAGCTTTCTTT. The V and J genes are TRBV9 and TRBJ1-1; D not resolved. V was cut by 0 bases and J by 5 bases, with 23 bases left in between. Germline V lookup: CDR1 SGDLS, CDR2 YYNGEE. The CDR3 has 18 residues.

The DNA for the CDR3 is TGCGCCAGCAGTCGGGGGGCGCTTACTGAAGCTTTCTTT. Its translation is CASSRGALTEAFF. The chain couples TRBV5-1 to TRBJ1-1, with D tentatively TRBD1 (6 bases). Trimming took 5 bases from V and 5 from J, leaving 13 bases between them. In germline, CDR1 is SGHRS, CDR2 YFSETQ. This CDR3 has 13 amino acids.

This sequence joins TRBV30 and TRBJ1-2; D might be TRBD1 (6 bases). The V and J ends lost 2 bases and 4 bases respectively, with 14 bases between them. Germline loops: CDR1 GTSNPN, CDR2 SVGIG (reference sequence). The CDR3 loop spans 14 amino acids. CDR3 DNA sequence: TGTGCCTGGAGTTACCTCCGGACAGCCTATGGCTACACCTTC. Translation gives CAWSYLRTAYGYTF.

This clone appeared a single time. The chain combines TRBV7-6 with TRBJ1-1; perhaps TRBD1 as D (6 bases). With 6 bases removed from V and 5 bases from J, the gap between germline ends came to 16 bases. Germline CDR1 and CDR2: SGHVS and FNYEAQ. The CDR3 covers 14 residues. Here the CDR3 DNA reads TGTGCCAGCAGTCTAGGACCTACAGGGACTGAAGCTTTCTTT. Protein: CASSLGPTGTEAFF.

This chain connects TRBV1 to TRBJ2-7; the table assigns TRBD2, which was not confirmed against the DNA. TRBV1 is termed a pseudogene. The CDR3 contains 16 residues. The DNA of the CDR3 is TGCACCAGCAGCCATTCTCTCCGGGACTGCACCTACGAGCAGTACTTC. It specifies CTSSHSLRDCTYEQYF.

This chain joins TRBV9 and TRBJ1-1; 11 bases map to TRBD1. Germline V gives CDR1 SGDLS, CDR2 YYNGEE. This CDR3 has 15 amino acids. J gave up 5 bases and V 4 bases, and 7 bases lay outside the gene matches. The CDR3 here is CASSRRTGGGTEAFF. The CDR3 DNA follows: TGTGCCAGCAGCCGACGGACAGGGGGCGGGACTGAAGCTTTCTTT.

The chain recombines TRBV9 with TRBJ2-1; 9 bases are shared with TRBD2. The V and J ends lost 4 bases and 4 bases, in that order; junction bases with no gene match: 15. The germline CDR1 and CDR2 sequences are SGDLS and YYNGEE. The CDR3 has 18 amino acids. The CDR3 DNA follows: TGTGCCAGCAGCCCCAGGGGGGGGCTAGCGGGATCTTACAATGAGCAGTTCTTC. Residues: CASSPRGGLAGSYNEQFF. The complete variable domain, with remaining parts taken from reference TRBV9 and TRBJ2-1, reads DSGVTQTPKHLITATGQRVTLRCSPRSGDLSVYWYQQSLDQGLQFLIQYYNGEERAKGNILERFSAQQFPDLHSELNLSSLELGDSALYFCASSPRGGLAGSYNEQFFGPGTRLTVL.

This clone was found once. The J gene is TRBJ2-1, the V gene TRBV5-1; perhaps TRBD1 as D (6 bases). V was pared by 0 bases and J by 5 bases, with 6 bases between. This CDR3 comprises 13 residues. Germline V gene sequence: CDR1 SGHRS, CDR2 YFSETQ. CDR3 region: CASSLGTDNEQFF. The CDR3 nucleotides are TGCGCCAGCAGCTTGGGGACAGACAATGAGCAGTTCTTC.

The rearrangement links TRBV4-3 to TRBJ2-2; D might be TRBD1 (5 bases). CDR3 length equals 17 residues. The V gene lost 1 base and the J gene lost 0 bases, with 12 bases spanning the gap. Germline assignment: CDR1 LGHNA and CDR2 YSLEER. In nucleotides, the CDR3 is TGCGCCAGCAGCCAAGTAAGGGGCACAGCGAACACCGGGGAGCTGTTTTTT. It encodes CASSQVRGTANTGELFF.

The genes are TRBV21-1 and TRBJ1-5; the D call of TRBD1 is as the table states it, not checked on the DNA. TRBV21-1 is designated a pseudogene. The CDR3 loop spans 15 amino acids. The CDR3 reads CASRDRNNSNQPQHF. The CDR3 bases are TGTGCCAGCCGGGACAGGAACAATAGCAATCAGCCCCAGCATTTT.

In DNA form, the CDR3 reads TGTGCCAGCTCACCTCCGGGACAGGGGGCAAACACCATATATTTT. Protein: CASSPPGQGANTIYF. V gene TRBV18 combines with J gene TRBJ1-3; 12 bases map to TRBD1. Germline CDR1 KGHSH, CDR2 LQKENI. The CDR3 covers 15 residues. V trimming: 3 bases; J trimming: 6 bases; junction bases outside the gene matches: 3.

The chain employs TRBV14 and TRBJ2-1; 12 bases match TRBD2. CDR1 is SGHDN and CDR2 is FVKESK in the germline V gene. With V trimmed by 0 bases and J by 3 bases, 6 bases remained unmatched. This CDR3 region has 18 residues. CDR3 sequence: CASSQETTSGSDYNEQFF. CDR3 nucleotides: TGTGCCAGCAGCCAAGAGACGACTAGCGGGAGTGACTACAATGAGCAGTTCTTC.

CDR3 sequence: CATSRDRQGHEQYF. CDR3 nucleotides: TGTGCCACCAGCAGAGATCGGCAGGGCCACGAGCAGTACTTC. The V and J genes are TRBV15 and TRBJ2-7; D is possibly TRBD1 (5 bases). Trimming left V 0 bases short and J 5 bases short, with 11 bases between. The CDR3 has 14 residues. Germline V gene sequence: CDR1 LNHNV, CDR2 YYDKDF (reference sequence). Full variable domain (missing parts from reference TRBV15 and TRBJ2-7): DAMVIQNPRYQVTQFGKPVTLSCSQTLNHNVMYWYQQKSSQAPKLLFHYYDKDFNNEADTPDNFQSRRPNTSFCFLDIRSPGLGDTAMYLCATSRDRQGHEQYFGPGTRLTVT.

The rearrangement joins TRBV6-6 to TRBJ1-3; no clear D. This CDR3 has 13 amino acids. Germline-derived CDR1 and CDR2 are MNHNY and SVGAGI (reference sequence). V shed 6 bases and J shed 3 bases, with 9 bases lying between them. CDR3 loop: CASRGNYGNTIYF. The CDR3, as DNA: TGTGCCAGCAGGGGCAATTATGGAAACACCATATATTTT.

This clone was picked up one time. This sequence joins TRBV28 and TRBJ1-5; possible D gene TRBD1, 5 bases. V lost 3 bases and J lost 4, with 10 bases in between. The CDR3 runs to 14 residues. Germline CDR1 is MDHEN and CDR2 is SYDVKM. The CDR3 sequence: CASSFDRTNQPQHF. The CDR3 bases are TGTGCCAGCAGTTTCGACAGAACAAATCAGCCCCAGCATTTT.

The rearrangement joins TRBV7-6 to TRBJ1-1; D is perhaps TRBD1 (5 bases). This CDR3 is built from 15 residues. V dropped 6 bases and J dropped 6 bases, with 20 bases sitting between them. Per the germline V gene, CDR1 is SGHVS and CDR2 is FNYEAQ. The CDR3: CASSPLDLGGAEAFF. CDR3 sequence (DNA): TGTGCCAGCAGTCCATTGGACCTGGGGGGGGCTGAAGCTTTCTTT.